These T cell receptor beta chains were read from a single sample in a study of T cell clonotyping in hematopoietic cell transplantation. Repertoires were generated with immunoSEQ multiplex PCR, while TCRdb's copy carries only in-frame clones and drops some. This table holds tens of thousands of clones, 90% to 95% found once. This specimen was peripheral blood mononuclear cells, taken before stem cell transplant. All receptors derive from a man in his forties or fifties with chronic myeloid leukemia. Some clones in this sample may be carry-over from other donors' samples. Each CDR3 is given with its conserved first and last residue. A D gene is named only where the DNA matches it firmly. Only part of the rows carry a size: once, few, many, or a class if the clone is expanded.

CDR3aa: CASSLESRGQGDYEQYF; CDR3nt: TGCGCCAGCAGCTTGGAGAGTCGGGGGCAGGGAGACTACGAGCAGTACTTC; j_gene: TRBJ2-7; d_gene: -; abundance: -; v_gene: TRBV5-1
CDR3aa: CASSSSGGRAETQYF; CDR3nt: TGTGCCAGCAGCTCTAGCGGGGGGCGAGCAGAGACCCAGTACTTC; j_gene: TRBJ2-5; d_gene: TRBD2; abundance: -; v_gene: TRBV11-3
CDR3aa: CASSVEGTGELFF; CDR3nt: TGTGCCAGCAGCGTAGAAGGCACCGGGGAGCTGTTTTTT; j_gene: TRBJ2-2; d_gene: -; abundance: -; v_gene: TRBV9
CDR3aa: CASRPPGGWGEAFF; CDR3nt: TGTGCCAGCAGACCCCCAGGGGGCTGGGGTGAAGCTTTCTTT; j_gene: TRBJ1-1; d_gene: TRBD1; abundance: -; v_gene: TRBV28
CDR3aa: CAWSGLGATNEKLFF; CDR3nt: TGTGCCTGGAGTGGGTTGGGTGCAACTAATGAAAAACTGTTTTTT; j_gene: TRBJ1-4; d_gene: -; abundance: -; v_gene: TRBV30
CDR3aa: CASSLTGGTDTQYF; CDR3nt: TGTGCCAGCAGTCTGACAGGGGGCACAGATACGCAGTATTTT; j_gene: TRBJ2-3; d_gene: TRBD1; abundance: -; v_gene: TRBV6-5
CDR3aa: CASREIRGDINQPQHF; CDR3nt: TGTGCCAGTAGGGAAATCCGGGGGGACATAAATCAGCCCCAGCATTTT; j_gene: TRBJ1-5; d_gene: -; abundance: -; v_gene: TRBV19
CDR3aa: CAWGTGQGNQPQHF; CDR3nt: TGTGCCTGGGGCACGGGACAGGGGAATCAGCCCCAGCATTTT; j_gene: TRBJ1-5; d_gene: TRBD1; abundance: -; v_gene: TRBV30
CDR3aa: CASSQGQGAIGELFF; CDR3nt: TGTGCCAGCAGCCAGGGACAGGGGGCCATCGGGGAGCTGTTTTTT; j_gene: TRBJ2-2; d_gene: TRBD1; abundance: -; v_gene: TRBV4-2
CDR3aa: CASSLAGQGNTEAFF; CDR3nt: TGTGCCAGCAGCTTAGCGGGACAGGGGAACACTGAAGCTTTCTTT; j_gene: TRBJ1-1; d_gene: TRBD1; abundance: once; v_gene: TRBV7-9
CDR3aa: CASSLMGQGTSNEQFF; CDR3nt: TGTGCCAGCAGCTTAATGGGACAGGGAACTTCGAATGAGCAGTTCTTC; j_gene: TRBJ2-1; d_gene: TRBD1; abundance: few; v_gene: TRBV7-3
CDR3aa: CASSHTDTQYF; CDR3nt: TGCGCCAGCAGCCACACAGATACGCAGTATTTT; j_gene: TRBJ2-3; d_gene: -; abundance: -; v_gene: TRBV4-1
CDR3aa: CSVEAGVGNTIYF; CDR3nt: TGCAGCGTTGAAGCAGGGGTGGGAAACACCATATATTTT; j_gene: TRBJ1-3; d_gene: -; abundance: -; v_gene: TRBV29-1
CDR3aa: CASSSQETPYNSPLHF; CDR3nt: TGTGCCAGCAGTTCTCAGGAGACCCCCTATAATTCACCCCTCCACTTT; j_gene: TRBJ1-6; d_gene: -; abundance: -; v_gene: TRBV27
CDR3aa: CASSPQRGNTEAFF; CDR3nt: TGTGCCAGCAGCCCCCAGAGGGGGAACACTGAAGCTTTCTTT; j_gene: TRBJ1-1; d_gene: -; abundance: -; v_gene: TRBV13
CDR3aa: CASRFRDPDTDTQYF; CDR3nt: TGCGCCAGCAGGTTCCGGGACCCGGACACAGATACGCAGTATTTT; j_gene: TRBJ2-3; d_gene: -; abundance: -; v_gene: TRBV5-1
CDR3aa: CASAITRGPQHF; CDR3nt: TGTGCCAGCGCAATAACTCGGGGGCCCCAGCATTTT; j_gene: TRBJ1-5; d_gene: -; abundance: once; v_gene: TRBV28
CDR3aa: CASSVPLAGGHSDTQYF; CDR3nt: TGTGCCAGCAGCGTCCCCCTAGCGGGGGGGCATTCAGATACGCAGTATTTT; j_gene: TRBJ2-3; d_gene: TRBD2; abundance: -; v_gene: TRBV11-3
CDR3aa: CASSQDSPGQLANEKLFF; CDR3nt: TGCGCCAGCAGCCAAGATTCCCCAGGGCAACTTGCTAATGAAAAACTGTTTTTT; j_gene: TRBJ1-4; d_gene: -; abundance: -; v_gene: TRBV4-3
CDR3aa: CASSGDRGDRREGAFF; CDR3nt: TGTGCCAGCAGTGGCGACAGGGGCGATAGGCGTGAAGGAGCTTTCTTT; j_gene: TRBJ1-1; d_gene: TRBD1; abundance: -; v_gene: TRBV25-1
CDR3aa: CASSFRPAGSGANVLTF; CDR3nt: TGTGCCAGCAGCTTCCGGCCCGCCGGCTCTGGGGCCAACGTCCTGACTTTC; j_gene: TRBJ2-6; d_gene: -; abundance: -; v_gene: TRBV7-2
CDR3aa: CASSRPGGDTQYF; CDR3nt: TGCGCCAGCAGCCGGCCAGGGGGAGATACGCAGTATTTT; j_gene: TRBJ2-3; d_gene: TRBD1; abundance: -; v_gene: TRBV4-1
CDR3aa: CASSPYQGNSGYTF; CDR3nt: TGTGCCAGCAGCCCTTACCAGGGGAACAGTGGCTACACCTTC; j_gene: TRBJ1-2; d_gene: -; abundance: -; v_gene: TRBV14
CDR3aa: CASSSMNTEAFF; CDR3nt: TGTGCCAGCAGTTCCATGAACACTGAAGCTTTCTTT; j_gene: TRBJ1-1; d_gene: -; abundance: -; v_gene: TRBV28
CDR3aa: CASSSNRGRGTHGYTF; CDR3nt: TGTGCCAGCAGCTCCAACAGGGGGCGAGGTACGCACGGCTACACCTTC; j_gene: TRBJ1-2; d_gene: TRBD1; abundance: -; v_gene: TRBV7-2
CDR3aa: CASSPSHGISLGYTF; CDR3nt: TGTGCCAGCAGCCCCTCTCATGGCATTTCACTCGGCTACACCTTC; j_gene: TRBJ1-2; d_gene: -; abundance: -; v_gene: TRBV7-9
CDR3aa: CACFAWAPEAFF; CDR3nt: TGTGCCTGTTTTGCCTGGGCCCCTGAAGCTTTCTTT; j_gene: TRBJ1-1; d_gene: -; abundance: -; v_gene: TRBV30
CDR3aa: CASSYSSARDTEAFF; CDR3nt: TGTGCCAGCAGTTACTCGTCGGCCAGAGACACTGAAGCTTTCTTT; j_gene: TRBJ1-1; d_gene: -; abundance: -; v_gene: TRBV6-5
CDR3aa: CASSSTEGSSYEQYF; CDR3nt: TGCGCCAGCAGCTCCACCGAGGGCAGTTCCTACGAGCAGTACTTC; j_gene: TRBJ2-7; d_gene: -; abundance: -; v_gene: TRBV5-1
CDR3aa: CSAQKGTGENIQYF; CDR3nt: TGCAGCGCCCAAAAGGGGACAGGGGAAAACATTCAGTACTTC; j_gene: TRBJ2-4; d_gene: TRBD1; abundance: once; v_gene: TRBV29-1
CDR3aa: CASRNGAGGNTGELFF; CDR3nt: TGCGCCAGCAGGAATGGAGCGGGGGGCAACACCGGGGAGCTGTTTTTT; j_gene: TRBJ2-2; d_gene: TRBD2; abundance: -; v_gene: TRBV4-3
CDR3aa: CASSPTPNTEAFF; CDR3nt: TGTGCCAGCAGCCCGACACCGAACACTGAAGCTTTCTTT; j_gene: TRBJ1-1; d_gene: -; abundance: -; v_gene: TRBV9
CDR3aa: CAWSVNRGDSPLHF; CDR3nt: TGTGCCTGGAGTGTAAACAGGGGAGATTCACCCCTCCACTTT; j_gene: TRBJ1-6; d_gene: TRBD1; abundance: -; v_gene: TRBV30
CDR3aa: CASSPGQGAGNTIYF; CDR3nt: TGTGCCAGCAGCCCTGGACAGGGGGCTGGAAACACCATATATTTT; j_gene: TRBJ1-3; d_gene: TRBD1; abundance: -; v_gene: TRBV6-5
CDR3aa: CASRATRDTQYF; CDR3nt: TGTGCCAGCAGGGCGACTAGAGATACGCAGTATTTT; j_gene: TRBJ2-3; d_gene: -; abundance: -; v_gene: TRBV2
CDR3aa: CASSRGQGNTEAFF; CDR3nt: TGTGCCAGCAGCCGTGGACAGGGAAACACTGAAGCTTTCTTT; j_gene: TRBJ1-1; d_gene: TRBD1; abundance: -; v_gene: TRBV4-2
CDR3aa: CASSYSRGANGYTF; CDR3nt: TGTGCCAGCAGTTACTCGAGGGGGGCAAATGGCTACACCTTC; j_gene: TRBJ1-2; d_gene: -; abundance: -; v_gene: TRBV6-6
CDR3aa: CAWSVRGWNSPLHF; CDR3nt: TGTGCCTGGAGTGTAAGAGGGTGGAATTCACCCCTCCACTTT; j_gene: TRBJ1-6; d_gene: -; abundance: -; v_gene: TRBV30
CDR3aa: CASSPGTSDLYYEQYF; CDR3nt: TGTGCCAGCAGCCCCGGGACTAGCGATTTATACTACGAGCAGTACTTC; j_gene: TRBJ2-7; d_gene: TRBD2; abundance: once; v_gene: TRBV5-4
CDR3aa: CASNPGDSYEQYF; CDR3nt: TGCGCCAGCAATCCCGGGGACAGCTACGAGCAGTACTTC; j_gene: TRBJ2-7; d_gene: TRBD1; abundance: -; v_gene: TRBV4-1
CDR3aa: CSVAGLDQPQHF; CDR3nt: TGCAGCGTTGCAGGGCTGGATCAGCCCCAGCATTTT; j_gene: TRBJ1-5; d_gene: -; abundance: -; v_gene: TRBV29-1
CDR3aa: CASALRPENTEAFF; CDR3nt: TGTGCCAGCGCCCTACGACCGGAGAACACTGAAGCTTTCTTT; j_gene: TRBJ1-1; d_gene: -; abundance: -; v_gene: TRBV6-5
CDR3aa: CASSPTHVETYEQYF; CDR3nt: TGTGCCAGCAGTCCCACCCACGTTGAAACCTACGAGCAGTACTTC; j_gene: TRBJ2-7; d_gene: -; abundance: -; v_gene: TRBV25-1
CDR3aa: CASSPFGTGPGEQYF; CDR3nt: TGTGCCAGCTCACCCTTCGGGACAGGGCCTGGGGAGCAGTACTTC; j_gene: TRBJ2-7; d_gene: TRBD1; abundance: -; v_gene: TRBV18
CDR3aa: CASSVSRDSNQPQHF; CDR3nt: TGTGCCAGCAGTGTCAGCAGGGATAGCAATCAGCCCCAGCATTTT; j_gene: TRBJ1-5; d_gene: -; abundance: -; v_gene: TRBV2
CDR3aa: CASSSGGAGQGATGELFF; CDR3nt: TGTGCCAGCAGCTCCGGAGGAGCGGGACAGGGGGCCACCGGGGAGCTGTTTTTT; j_gene: TRBJ2-2; d_gene: TRBD1; abundance: -; v_gene: TRBV28
CDR3aa: CASSQGRSSNQPQHF; CDR3nt: TGCGCCAGCAGCCAGGGGAGGAGCAGCAATCAGCCCCAGCATTTT; j_gene: TRBJ1-5; d_gene: -; abundance: -; v_gene: TRBV4-3
CDR3aa: CASSPLEAGFEAFF; CDR3nt: TGTGCCAGCAGCCCCCTTGAGGCCGGGTTTGAAGCTTTCTTT; j_gene: TRBJ1-1; d_gene: -; abundance: few; v_gene: TRBV4-2